This TCR beta chain was sequenced during a study of T-cell memory formation after mild COVID-19. Across the study: The two donors had largely donor-specific TCR clusters. Broader study findings: Mainly in CM and EM were contracting CD4+ clones; CD8+ were in EMRA. Confirmation was lacking for SARS-CoV-2 specificity of second-wave clones that peaked on day 37.

Germline V gives CDR1 MNHNS, CDR2 SASEGT. The CDR3 has 15 amino acids. Trimming pared 2 bases from V and 5 bases from J, leaving 15 bases between. Regarding this clonotype: Its target is not known.

From 5'RACE with constant-segment primers came TCR alpha and TCR beta cDNA libraries that carried sample barcodes and UMIs. TCRdb called the 5' RACE reads again in MiXCR, with one record for every CDR3 protein. The data contain 50,000 or so distinct CDR3 sequences, 9.3% of them seen just once; the ten biggest clones take up over 9.5%. Specimen: PBMCs or a T cell subset sorted from them (not recorded which). The J gene is TRBJ1-1, the V gene TRBV6-1, with D possibly matching TRBD1 (6 bases). The TCR originated in an adult woman who had mild COVID-19 (a few samples of this study predate the infection). Cell type and time point are not known. Here the CDR3 DNA reads TGTGCCAGCAGTGAAAATCCCGTGAGGGGGACTGAAGCTTTCTTT. Translating gives CASSENPVRGTEAFF.